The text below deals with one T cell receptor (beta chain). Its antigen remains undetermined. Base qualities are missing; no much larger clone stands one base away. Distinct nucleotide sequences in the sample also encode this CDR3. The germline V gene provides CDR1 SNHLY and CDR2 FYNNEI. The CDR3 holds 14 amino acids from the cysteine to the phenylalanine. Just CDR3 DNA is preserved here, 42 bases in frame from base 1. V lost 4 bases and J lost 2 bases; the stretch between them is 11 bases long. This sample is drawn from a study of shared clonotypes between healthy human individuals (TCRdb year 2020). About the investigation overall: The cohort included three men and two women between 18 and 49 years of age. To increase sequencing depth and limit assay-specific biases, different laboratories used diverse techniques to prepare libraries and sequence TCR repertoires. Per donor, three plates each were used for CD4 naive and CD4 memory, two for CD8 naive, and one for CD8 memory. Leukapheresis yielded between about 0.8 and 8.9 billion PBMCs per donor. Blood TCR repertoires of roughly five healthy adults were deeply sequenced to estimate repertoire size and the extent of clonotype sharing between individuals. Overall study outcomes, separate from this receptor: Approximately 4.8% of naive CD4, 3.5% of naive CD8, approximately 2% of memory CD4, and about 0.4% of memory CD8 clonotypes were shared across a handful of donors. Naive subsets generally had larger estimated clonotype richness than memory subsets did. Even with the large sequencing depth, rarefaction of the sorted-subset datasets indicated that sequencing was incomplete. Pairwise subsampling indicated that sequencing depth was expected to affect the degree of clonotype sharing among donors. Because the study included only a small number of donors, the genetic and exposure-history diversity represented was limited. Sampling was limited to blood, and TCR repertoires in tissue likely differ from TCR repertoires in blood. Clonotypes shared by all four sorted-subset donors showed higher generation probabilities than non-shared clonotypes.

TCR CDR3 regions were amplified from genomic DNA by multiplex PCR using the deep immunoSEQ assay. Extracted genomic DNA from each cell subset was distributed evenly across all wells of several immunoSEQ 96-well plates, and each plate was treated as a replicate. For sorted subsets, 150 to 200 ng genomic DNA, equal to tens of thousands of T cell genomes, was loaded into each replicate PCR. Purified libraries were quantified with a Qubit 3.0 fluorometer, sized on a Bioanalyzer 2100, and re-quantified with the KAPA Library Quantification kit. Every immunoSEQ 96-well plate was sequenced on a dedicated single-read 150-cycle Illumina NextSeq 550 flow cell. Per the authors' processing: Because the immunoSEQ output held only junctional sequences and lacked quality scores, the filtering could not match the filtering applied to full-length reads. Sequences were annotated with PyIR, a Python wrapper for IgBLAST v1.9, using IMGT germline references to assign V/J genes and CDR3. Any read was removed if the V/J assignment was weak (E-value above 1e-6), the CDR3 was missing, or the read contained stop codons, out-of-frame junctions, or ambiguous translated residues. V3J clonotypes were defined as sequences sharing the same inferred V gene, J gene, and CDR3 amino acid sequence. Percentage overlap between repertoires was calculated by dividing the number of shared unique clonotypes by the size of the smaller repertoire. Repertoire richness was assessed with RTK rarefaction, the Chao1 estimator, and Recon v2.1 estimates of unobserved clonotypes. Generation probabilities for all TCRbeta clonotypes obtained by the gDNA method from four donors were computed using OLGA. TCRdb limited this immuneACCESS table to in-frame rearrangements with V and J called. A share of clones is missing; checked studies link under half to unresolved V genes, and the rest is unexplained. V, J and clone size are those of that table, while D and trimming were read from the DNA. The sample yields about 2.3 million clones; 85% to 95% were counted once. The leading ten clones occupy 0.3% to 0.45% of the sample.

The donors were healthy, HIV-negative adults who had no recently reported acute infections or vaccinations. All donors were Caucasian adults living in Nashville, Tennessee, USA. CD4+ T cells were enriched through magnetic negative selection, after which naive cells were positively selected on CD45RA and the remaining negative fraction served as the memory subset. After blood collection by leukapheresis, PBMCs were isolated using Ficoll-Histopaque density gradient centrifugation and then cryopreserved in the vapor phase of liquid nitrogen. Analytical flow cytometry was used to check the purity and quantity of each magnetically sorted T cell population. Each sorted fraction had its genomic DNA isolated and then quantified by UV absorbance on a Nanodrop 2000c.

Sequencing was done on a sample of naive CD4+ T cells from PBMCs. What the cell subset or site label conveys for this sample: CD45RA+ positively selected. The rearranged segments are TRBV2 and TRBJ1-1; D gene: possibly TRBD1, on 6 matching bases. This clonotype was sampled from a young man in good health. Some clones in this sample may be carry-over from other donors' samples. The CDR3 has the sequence CASSAQGLNTEAFF. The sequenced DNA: TGTGCCAGCAGTGCACAGGGATTAAACACTGAAGCTTTCTTT. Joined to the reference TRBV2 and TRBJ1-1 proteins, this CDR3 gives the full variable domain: EPEVTQTPSHQVTQMGQEVILRCVPISNHLYFYWYRQILGQKVEFLVSFYNNEISEKSEIFDDQFSVERPDGSNFTLKIRSTKLEDSAMYFCASSAQGLNTEAFFGQGTRLTVV.